This is a list of T cell receptor beta chains from one sample in a study of cytomegalovirus exposure and HLA in healthy donors. The table came from immunoSEQ multiplex PCR; TCRdb's copy has only in-frame clones and leaves some out. This sample carries under 200,000 clones, under 95% of them seen once, and the ten largest clones take 3%. The sequencing input was PBMCs. The receptor source for this set is a woman under 30 in good health and CMV-seropositive. Both conserved end residues are part of each CDR3. Fields, in order: clone size, V gene, J gene, D gene, CDR3 protein, CDR3 DNA. The D gene is left open where the match is weak. Expanded clones get a size class; other rows say once, few or many, or leave the size out.

>once|TRBV19|TRBJ1-5|.
CASSIGGGSPQHF
TGTGCCAGTAGTATCGGGGGGGGGTCGCCCCAGCATTTT
>.|TRBV6-5|TRBJ2-7|.
CASSYGGASGYEQYF
TGTGCCAGCAGTTACGGGGGGGCGAGCGGCTACGAGCAGTACTTC
>.|TRBV12-5|TRBJ2-7|.
CASGLARGLSSYEQYF
TGTGCTAGTGGTTTGGCACGAGGGTTAAGCTCCTACGAGCAGTACTTC
>.|TRBV6-1|TRBJ1-1|.
CASSGQENTEAFF
TGTGCCAGCAGTGGACAAGAGAACACTGAAGCTTTCTTT
>.|TRBV6-5|TRBJ2-3|TRBD1
CASSYGQGATDTQYF
TGTGCCAGCAGTTACGGACAGGGGGCCACAGATACGCAGTATTTT
>.|TRBV7-9|TRBJ1-4|TRBD1
CASSFGTGATNEKLFF
TGTGCCAGCAGCTTCGGGACAGGGGCCACTAATGAAAAACTGTTTTTT
>once|TRBV4-1|TRBJ2-7|.
CASSQAETSSYEQYF
TGCGCCAGCAGCCAAGCCGAGACTTCTTCCTACGAGCAGTACTTC
>.|TRBV5-6|TRBJ2-7|.
CASSFGYEQYF
TGTGCCAGCAGCTTCGGCTACGAGCAGTACTTC
>few|TRBV6-4|TRBJ2-2|.
CASSDSMGGPNTGELFF
TGTGCCAGCAGTGACTCGATGGGGGGTCCCAACACCGGGGAGCTGTTTTTT
>once|TRBV5-8|TRBJ2-5|.
CASSLGGHQRETQYF
TGTGCCAGCAGCTTGGGGGGACATCAGCGGGAGACCCAGTACTTC
>.|TRBV9|TRBJ1-2|TRBD1
CASSAYRGYGYGYTF
TGTGCCAGCAGCGCGTACAGGGGATATGGCTATGGCTACACCTTC
>.|TRBV5-6|TRBJ2-7|TRBD2
CASSLVSAGGSYEQYF
TGTGCCAGCAGCTTGGTCTCAGCGGGAGGTTCCTACGAGCAGTACTTC
>.|TRBV10-1|TRBJ2-1|TRBD2
CASTLLSLAGEREQFF
TGCGCCAGCACCCTTTTGAGTCTAGCGGGAGAACGCGAGCAGTTCTTC
>.|TRBV15|TRBJ1-5|TRBD1
CATSRVGTGNQPQHF
TGTGCCACCAGCAGAGTGGGGACAGGGAATCAGCCCCAGCATTTT
>.|TRBV7-2|TRBJ2-7|TRBD1
CASSLMGQGYEQYF
TGTGCCAGCAGCTTAATGGGACAGGGCTACGAGCAGTACTTC
>.|TRBV6-1|TRBJ1-4|.
CASSGGRVGSVEKLFF
TGTGCCAGCAGTGGCGGGAGGGTGGGATCGGTTGAAAAACTGTTTTTT
>.|TRBV19|TRBJ2-4|.
CASSPTENIQYF
TGTGCCAGTAGTCCCACTGAAAACATTCAGTACTTC
>.|TRBV7-2|TRBJ2-5|TRBD1
CASSSDQGARETQYF
TGTGCCAGCAGCTCGGACCAGGGGGCTCGAGAGACCCAGTACTTC